The 31 T cell receptor beta chains in this list originate from one sample, sequenced in a study of Tregs in tolerant kidney transplant recipients. Profiled with immunoSEQ multiplex PCR; TCRdb holds only in-frame clones, not every one. The sample holds about 52,000 clones. Source: CD4+ T cells from blood, taken before the transplant. These receptors were collected from a human donor who received a combined kidney and bone marrow transplant.

On this clone: Coverage ceases 3 residues before the CDR3 finishes, and the germline J gene fills in the end. The genes are TRBV6-2 or TRBV6-3 and TRBJ2-5; 11 nucleotides agree with TRBD2. Germline values: CDR1 MNHEY, CDR2 SVGEGT. The length of the CDR3 is 16 residues. Germline trimming cut 6 bases from V and 4 bases from J; bases unmatched to any gene: 10. The part of the CDR3 DNA that was read is TGTGCCAGCAGCCCCCGGACTAGCGGGTGGGGAGAGACC. It is translated as CASSPRTSGWGET. The complete CDR3 reads CASSPRTSGWGETQYF.

For this clone: Sequencing ends 3 residues short of the CDR3 end; the germline J gene provides the rest. This chain uses TRBV6-1 with TRBJ2-3; D not resolved. Looked up from germline, CDR1 is MNHNS and CDR2 is SASEGT. V was shortened by 4 bases and J by 4 bases, with 6 bases between the two germline ends. The length of the CDR3 is 12 residues. This CDR3 is CASSVLADTQYF. The CDR3 bases that were read are TGTGCCAGCAGTGTACTGGCAGATACG.

As for this clone: The read is 3 residues too short to cover the CDR3 end, so that end is filled in from the germline J gene. The rearrangement joins TRBV20-1 to TRBJ1-5; D remains unclear. CDR1 and CDR2 (germline): DFQATT, SNEGSKA (reference sequence). The CDR3 spans 15 residues. Trimming took 5 bases from V and 0 from J, leaving 14 bases between them. The CDR3 bases that were read are TGCAGTGCTCATGGTGGCGGAGGTAGCAATCAGCCC. Translating it yields CSAHGGGGSNQP. The full-length CDR3 reads as CSAHGGGGSNQPQHF.

Notes on this clone: The CDR3 goes on 3 residues after the read ends, and that part is filled in from the germline J gene. V gene TRBV6-2 or TRBV6-3 combines with J gene TRBJ2-5, with TRBD2 as a possible D gene (7 bases). Germline assignment: CDR1 MNHEY and CDR2 SVGEGT. V lost 8 bases and J lost 2, with 9 bases in between. The CDR3 is made up of 12 amino acids. CDR3 DNA (partial): TGTGCCAGCGGGAGGGGGCAAGAGACC. Its protein is CASGRGQET. The whole CDR3 is CASGRGQETQYF.

As regards this clone: The read finishes 3 residues shy of the CDR3 end, and the germline J gene is used to complete it. The genes are TRBV19 and TRBJ1-1, with 7 nucleotides matching TRBD1. Trimming cost V 5 bases and J 1 base; bases outside gene matches: 1. Germline CDR1 is LNHDA and CDR2 is SQIVND (reference sequence). There are 13 residues in the CDR3. The CDR3 sequence: CASSRTGNTEAFF. CDR3 DNA, as far as it was read: TGTGCCAGTAGTCGGACAGGGAACACTGAA.

To note about this clone: The read terminates 3 residues ahead of where the CDR3 ends, so the germline J gene completes it. J is TRBJ2-5 and V is TRBV7-2; possibly TRBD2 for D (7 bases). V lost 4 bases to trimming and J lost 5 bases, with 17 bases between them. The germline V gene has CDR1 SGHTA and CDR2 FQGNSA. The CDR3 contains 15 residues. The CDR3 loop reads CASSSAGGPLETQYF. Partial CDR3 DNA: TGTGCCAGCAGCTCCGCCGGGGGGCCCTTGGAGACC.

Comment on this clone: Read data end 3 residues before the CDR3 end; the end is taken from the germline J gene. The chain is built from TRBV19 and TRBJ1-1; D gene unclear. This CDR3 is built from 12 residues. CDR1 is LNHDA and CDR2 is SQIVND in the germline V gene (reference sequence). V was cut by 5 bases and J by 3 bases, with 7 bases left in between. The CDR3 spells CASSLQDTEAFF. The covered CDR3 bases are TGTGCCAGTAGTTTACAAGACACTGAA.

With respect to this clone: The missing CDR3 end, 3 residues past where the read stops, is filled in from the germline J gene. V and J are TRBV5-6 and TRBJ1-4; TRBD1 matches at 7 bases. V lost 3 bases, J lost 3 bases, and 2 bases stayed unmatched. Germline-derived CDR1 and CDR2 are SGHDT and YYEEEE. The CDR3 covers 14 residues. The CDR3 protein is CASSWGQSNEKLFF. The sequenced part of the CDR3 DNA is TGTGCCAGCAGCTGGGGACAGTCTAATGAAAAA.

Of note for this clone: The read is 3 residues too short to cover the CDR3 end, so that end is filled in from the germline J gene. The J gene is TRBJ1-5, the V gene TRBV7-8, with D possibly matching TRBD1 (5 bases). The CDR3 extends over 14 amino acids. Trimming took off 0 bases at V and 6 bases at J, with 9 bases between the two ends. Germline V CDR1 and CDR2: SGHVS, FQNEAQ. CDR3 DNA, as far as it was read: TGTGCCAGCAGCTTAGCAGGGGTTCCTCAGCCC. The encoded protein is CASSLAGVPQP. The whole CDR3 sequence is CASSLAGVPQPQHF.

Remarks on this clone: The read ends 3 residues before the CDR3 terminus; that terminus is restored from the germline J gene. The chain combines TRBV5-1 with TRBJ2-3; 8 bases line up with TRBD1. Germline assignment: CDR1 SGHRS and CDR2 YFSETQ. The V and J ends lost 3 bases and 3 bases, in that order; junction bases with no gene match: 3. The CDR3 covers 14 residues. CDR3 sequence: CASSSGQGTDTQYF. The CDR3 bases that were read are TGCGCCAGCAGCTCCGGACAGGGTACAGATACG.

Points on this clone: The CDR3 goes on 3 residues after the read ends, and that part is filled in from the germline J gene. The chain carries TRBV2 and TRBJ2-2, with 11 bases identical to TRBD2. J was trimmed by 1 base and V by 5 bases; bases with no gene match: 3. This CDR3 spans 16 amino acids. Per germline, CDR1 SNHLY and CDR2 FYNNEI. CDR3 DNA, as far as it was read: TGTGCCAGCAGTATTGGACTAGCGGGGAACACCGGGGAG. The encoded protein is CASSIGLAGNTGE. The full CDR3 protein reads CASSIGLAGNTGELFF.

Notes on this clone: The CDR3 end falls 3 residues outside the read, so it is completed with the germline J gene. The chain couples TRBV7-2 to TRBJ2-4; no definite D call. V shed 5 bases and J shed 3 bases, with 8 bases lying between them. This CDR3 has 13 residues. Germline-derived CDR1 and CDR2 are SGHTA and FQGNSA. CDR3 region: CASSPLSKNIQYF. CDR3 bases read: TGTGCCAGCAGCCCACTTAGCAAAAACATT. The whole variable domain, remainder taken from reference TRBV7-2 and TRBJ2-4, is GAGVSQSPSNKVTEKGKDVELRCDPISGHTALYWYRQSLGQGLEFLIYFQGNSAPDKSGLPSDRFSAERTGGSVSTLTIQRTQQEDSAVYLCASSPLSKNIQYFGAGTRLSVL.

A note on this clone: The CDR3 extends 3 residues past the end of the read, so its final part is completed from the germline J gene. This sequence joins TRBV7-2 and TRBJ2-7, with unresolved D. Looked up from germline, CDR1 is SGHTA and CDR2 is FQGNSA. The V gene lost 5 bases and the J gene lost 5 bases, with 13 bases spanning the gap. The CDR3 runs to 13 residues. CDR3 region: CASSAHPADEQYF. CDR3 bases read: TGTGCCAGCAGCGCCCACCCCGCGGACGAG. Full variable domain (outside the CDR3, taken from reference TRBV7-2 and TRBJ2-7): GAGVSQSPSNKVTEKGKDVELRCDPISGHTALYWYRQSLGQGLEFLIYFQGNSAPDKSGLPSDRFSAERTGGSVSTLTIQRTQQEDSAVYLCASSAHPADEQYFGPGTRLTVT.

A note on this clone: The read ends 3 residues shy of where the CDR3 ends; the end is completed using the germline J gene. The V and J genes are TRBV18 and TRBJ1-1; D remains ambiguous. The CDR3 covers 15 residues. Between the trimmed V and J ends, which lost 0 bases and 0 bases, there was a span of 8 bases. Germline CDR1 is KGHSH and CDR2 is LQKENI. The CDR3 spells CASSPPNSMNTEAFF. CDR3 bases read: TGTGCCAGCTCACCACCGAACAGCATGAACACTGAA.

With respect to this clone: The read ends 3 residues before the CDR3 terminus; that terminus is restored from the germline J gene. The gene calls are TRBV6-2 or TRBV6-3 and TRBJ2-7; 9 nucleotides line up with TRBD1. Looked up from germline, CDR1 is MNHEY and CDR2 is SVGEGT. V lost 2 bases to trimming and J lost 3 bases; unmatched junction nucleotides: 8. The CDR3 is made up of 16 amino acids. The CDR3 here is CASSYTGTGKGYEQYF. The CDR3 bases that were read are TGTGCCAGCAGTTACACCGGGACAGGGAAGGGCTACGAG.

Of note for this clone: The read is 3 residues too short to cover the CDR3 end, so that end is filled in from the germline J gene. This chain links TRBV7-8 with TRBJ1-3, with D maybe TRBD1 (6 bases). Trimming took off 6 bases at V and 4 bases at J, with 16 bases between the two ends. The CDR3 is 15 residues long. Germline V gives CDR1 SGHVS, CDR2 FQNEAQ. This CDR3 is CASSSPGQTGNTIYF. The CDR3 DNA, read in part, is TGTGCCAGCAGTTCCCCCGGACAGACGGGAAACACC.

As for this clone: The read terminates 3 residues ahead of where the CDR3 ends, so the germline J gene completes it. The chain links TRBV19 to TRBJ2-5, with D maybe TRBD2 (6 bases). The CDR3 is 12 residues long. Per germline, CDR1 LNHDA and CDR2 SQIVND (reference sequence). Trimming pared 3 bases from V and 5 bases from J, leaving 7 bases between. CDR3 bases read: TGTGCCAGTAGTATGGAGGGGGAGACC. Amino acid sequence: CASSMEGET. The entire CDR3 is CASSMEGETQYF.

For this clone: The read ends 3 residues before the CDR3 terminus; that terminus is restored from the germline J gene. V is TRBV2 and J is TRBJ2-7; 8 bases are a match to TRBD2. The V gene end was trimmed by 6 bases and the J gene end by 0 bases; junction bases not matched to a gene: 4. The CDR3 covers 14 residues. Germline CDR1 and CDR2: SNHLY and FYNNEI. The covered CDR3 bases are TGTGCCAGCAGGACTAGCGCGAGCTCCTACGAG. Amino acids: CASRTSASSYE. The complete CDR3 reads CASRTSASSYEQYF.

As to this clone: The read falls 3 residues short of the CDR3 end, and the missing part is taken from the germline J gene. The chain carries TRBV5-1 and TRBJ2-5; maybe TRBD1 (6 bases). Germline assignment: CDR1 SGHRS and CDR2 YFSETQ. This CDR3 region has 16 residues. V lost 4 bases to trimming and J lost 7 bases, with 23 bases between them. The sequenced CDR3 bases are TGCGCCAGCAGCCCGGGGACAACATTCTCCTCTGGGACC. This translates into CASSPGTTFSSGT. The complete CDR3 reads CASSPGTTFSSGTQYF.

The sequenced CDR3 bases are TGTGCCAGCAGCTTAAGGGCAGGGGATGGC. This sequence encodes CASSLRAGDG. The entire CDR3 reads CASSLRAGDGYTF. This chain uses TRBV7-2 with TRBJ1-2; perhaps TRBD1 as D (6 bases). The observed sequence ends 3 residues before the CDR3 terminus, with the missing tail filled in from the germline J gene. The CDR3 is 13 amino acids. The germline V gene encodes CDR1 SGHTA and CDR2 FQGNSA. The ends were cut back, 2 bases at V and 6 bases at J, with 10 bases in the middle. The variable domain in full, completed from reference TRBV7-2 and TRBJ1-2, reads GAGVSQSPSNKVTEKGKDVELRCDPISGHTALYWYRQSLGQGLEFLIYFQGNSAPDKSGLPSDRFSAERTGGSVSTLTIQRTQQEDSAVYLCASSLRAGDGYTFGSGTRLTVV.

A remark on this clone: The CDR3 extends 3 residues past the end of the read, so its final part is completed from the germline J gene. V usage is TRBV7-2 and J usage is TRBJ2-1; TRBD2 is a possible D gene (7 bases). Germline loops: CDR1 SGHTA, CDR2 FQGNSA. Trimming left V 6 bases short and J 8 bases short, with 17 bases between. CDR3 length: 14 residues. The CDR3 here is CASSLGGGQDEQFF. The CDR3 DNA, read in part, is TGTGCCAGCAGTCTAGGGGGGGGGCAGGATGAG.

Notes on this clone: From the germline J gene comes the end of the CDR3, since the read stops 3 residues before it. This chain uses TRBV5-1 with TRBJ2-2; 8 bases map to TRBD2. The CDR3 is 17 amino acids. Trimming removed 4 bases from V and 6 bases from J; junction bases left unmatched: 14. Germline CDR1 is SGHRS and CDR2 is YFSETQ. The chain's CDR3 is CASSPTLGTGGPGELFF. Partial CDR3 DNA: TGCGCCAGCAGCCCCACTCTAGGGACGGGGGGGCCCGGGGAG.

With regard to this clone: Read data end 3 residues before the CDR3 end; the end is taken from the germline J gene. The chain has TRBV29-1 and TRBJ1-1, with 7 positions matching TRBD1. Germline-derived CDR1 and CDR2 are SQVTM and ANQGSEA. Trimming at V came to 5 bases and at J to 0 bases, leaving 12 bases not matched to a gene. The length of the CDR3 is 16 residues. The CDR3: CSVNHPTGTMNTEAFF. The DNA read from the CDR3 is TGCAGCGTTAATCACCCGACAGGGACCATGAACACTGAA. Using reference TRBV29-1 and TRBJ1-1 for the parts outside the CDR3, the full variable domain is SAVISQKPSRDICQRGTSLTIQCQVDSQVTMMFWYRQQPGQSLTLIATANQGSEATYESGFVIDKFPISRPNLTFSTLTVSNMSPEDSSIYLCSVNHPTGTMNTEAFFGQGTRLTVV.

As concerns this clone: The CDR3 end is not reached by the read, which stops 3 residues before it; the germline J gene fills it in. V usage is TRBV2 and J usage is TRBJ2-7; no reliable D call. The CDR3 sequence is 14 residues long. Germline lookup yields CDR1 SNHLY and CDR2 FYNNEI. V gave up 3 bases and J gave up 3 bases, with 12 bases separating them. The CDR3 is CASSDYGGFYEQYF. The CDR3 bases that were read are TGTGCCAGCAGTGACTATGGCGGATTCTACGAG.

Worth noting for this clone: The read halts 3 residues ahead of the CDR3 end, with the missing end drawn from the germline J gene. The rearrangement links TRBV5-1 to TRBJ1-4; 10 bases agree with TRBD1. Germline CDR1 and CDR2: SGHRS and YFSETQ. The CDR3 contains 14 residues. J lost 8 bases, V lost 7 bases, and 8 bases had no gene match. The sequenced CDR3 bases are TGCGCCAGCGCGTGGGGACAGGGGACGGAAAAA. Amino acids: CASAWGQGTEK. The whole CDR3 sequence is CASAWGQGTEKLFF.

On this clone itself: The CDR3 is cut off 3 residues early in the read; its end comes from the germline J gene. The rearrangement joins TRBV19 to TRBJ2-3; possibly TRBD2 for D (6 bases). Germline V gene data show CDR1 as LNHDA and CDR2 as SQIVND (reference sequence). Trimming took 1 base from V and 2 from J, leaving 10 bases between them. The CDR3 contains 15 residues. CDR3 bases read: TGTGCCAGTAGTATAGTGGTAGCGGCCACAGATACG. Translation gives CASSIVVAATDT. Given in full, the CDR3 is CASSIVVAATDTQYF.

About this clone: The CDR3 goes on 3 residues after the read ends, and that part is filled in from the germline J gene. The V gene is TRBV7-7, the J gene TRBJ2-5, with TRBD1 matching 7 bases. Germline V lookup: CDR1 SSHAT, CDR2 FNYEAQ (reference sequence). This CDR3 contains 17 residues. V lost 4 bases, J lost 5 bases, and 16 bases stayed unmatched. The covered CDR3 bases are TGTGCCAGCAGCTGGGGACGTACTGTAACAGGGGTGGAGACC. It specifies CASSWGRTVTGVET. The whole CDR3 protein reads CASSWGRTVTGVETQYF. Filled out from reference TRBV7-7 and TRBJ2-5, the complete variable domain reads GAGVSQSPRYKVTKRGQDVTLRCDPISSHATLYWYQQALGQGPEFLTYFNYEAQPDKSGLPSDRFSAERPEGSISTLTIQRTEQRDSAMYRCASSWGRTVTGVETQYFGPGTRLLVL.

The chain's CDR3 is CASSRGEVGGYTF. Incomplete CDR3 DNA: TGCGCCAGCAGCCGGGGGGAGGTTGGCGGC. V and J are TRBV5-1 and TRBJ1-2; the D gene is possibly TRBD1 (5 bases). The read falls 3 residues short of the CDR3 end, and the missing part is taken from the germline J gene. Germline V gene data show CDR1 as SGHRS and CDR2 as YFSETQ. The CDR3 consists of 13 residues.

A remark on this clone: The read is 3 residues too short to cover the CDR3 end, so that end is filled in from the germline J gene. The chain has TRBV7-9 and TRBJ1-4; TRBD1 matches at 8 bases. The V gene end was trimmed by 5 bases and the J gene end by 4 bases; junction bases not matched to a gene: 3. Germline V gives CDR1 SEHNR, CDR2 FQNEAQ (reference sequence). The CDR3 spans 14 residues. Incomplete CDR3 DNA: TGTGCCAGCAGCCGGGACAGGAATAATGAAAAA. Translated: CASSRDRNNEK. The complete CDR3 sequence is CASSRDRNNEKLFF.

Of note for this clone: The DNA ends 3 residues before the CDR3 does, and the rest of the CDR3 is filled in from the germline J gene. J is TRBJ2-2 and V is TRBV30; D perhaps matches TRBD2 (6 bases). Between the trimmed V and J ends, which lost 5 bases and 6 bases, there was a span of 7 bases. This CDR3 comprises 11 residues. Germline V gives CDR1 GTSNPN, CDR2 SVGIG (reference sequence). The CDR3 bases that were read are TGTGCCTGGCCGGGGGCCGGGGAG. This gives the protein CAWPGAGE. From start to end, the CDR3 is CAWPGAGELFF.

Comments on this clone: The CDR3 goes on 3 residues after the read ends, and that part is filled in from the germline J gene. This chain uses TRBV6-1 with TRBJ2-5, with TRBD2 matching over 9 bases. Germline V lookup: CDR1 MNHNS, CDR2 SASEGT. CDR3 length: 14 amino acids. The V segment lost 4 bases and the J segment 5 bases; nucleotides outside the gene matches: 5. The CDR3 DNA, read in part, is TGTGCCAGCAGTGGATATAGCGGGGGCGAGACC. It codes for CASSGYSGGET. Given in full, the CDR3 is CASSGYSGGETQYF.